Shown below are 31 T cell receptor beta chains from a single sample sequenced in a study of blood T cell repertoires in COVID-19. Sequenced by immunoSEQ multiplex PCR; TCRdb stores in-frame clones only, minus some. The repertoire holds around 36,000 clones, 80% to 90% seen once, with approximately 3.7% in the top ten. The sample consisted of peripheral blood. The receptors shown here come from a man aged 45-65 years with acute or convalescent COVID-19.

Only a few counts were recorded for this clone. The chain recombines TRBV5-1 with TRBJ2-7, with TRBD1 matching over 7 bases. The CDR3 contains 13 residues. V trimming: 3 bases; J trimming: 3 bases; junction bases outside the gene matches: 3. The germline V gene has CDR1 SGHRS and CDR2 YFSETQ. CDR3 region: CASSSGQIYEQYF. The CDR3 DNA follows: TGCGCCAGCAGCTCGGGACAGATCTACGAGCAGTACTTC.

The CDR3 sequence is CASSDYLAGGGGFNEQFF. CDR3 nucleotide sequence: TGTGCCAGCAGTGACTATTTAGCGGGAGGGGGGGGATTCAATGAGCAGTTCTTC. This chain connects TRBV6-1 to TRBJ2-1, with 11 bases that match TRBD2. J was trimmed by 6 bases and V by 3 bases; bases with no gene match: 13. CDR1 is MNHNS, CDR2 SASEGT, per germline. The CDR3 loop spans 18 amino acids.

The CDR3 DNA follows: TGTGCCAGCATGGGGCAGGTTCATGCGGAGCAGTACTTC. Translating gives CASMGQVHAEQYF. This sequence joins TRBV3-1 (or the pseudogene TRBV3-2) and TRBJ2-7; D might be TRBD1 (5 bases). In germline, CDR1 is LGHDT, CDR2 YNNKEL (reference sequence). The CDR3 is 13 residues long. Trimming removed 7 bases from V and 7 bases from J, with 17 bases in between.

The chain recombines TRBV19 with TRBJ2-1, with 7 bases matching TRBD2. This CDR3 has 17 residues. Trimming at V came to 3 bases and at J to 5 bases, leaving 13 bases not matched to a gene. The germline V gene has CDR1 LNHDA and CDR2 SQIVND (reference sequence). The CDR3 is CASSIPSFREGNNEQFF. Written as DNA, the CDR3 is TGTGCCAGTAGTATCCCTTCCTTTAGGGAGGGAAACAATGAGCAGTTCTTC.

CDR3 bases: TGTGCCAGCAGTTACTCGGTATCAGGCTCTGGAAACACCATATATTTT. Protein sequence: CASSYSVSGSGNTIYF. The gene calls are TRBV6-5 and TRBJ1-3, with D hard to call. The V and J ends lost 0 bases and 0 bases respectively, with 9 bases between them. The CDR3 has 16 amino acids. Per germline, CDR1 MNHEY and CDR2 SVGAGI.

The CDR3 sequence: CASTPGTGGGQPQHF. DNA of the CDR3: TGTGCCAGCACTCCCGGGACAGGGGGCGGACAGCCCCAGCATTTT. The genes are TRBV2 and TRBJ1-5; the match to TRBD1 covers 12 bases. The V and J ends lost 7 bases and 7 bases, in that order; junction bases with no gene match: 8. Germline V lookup: CDR1 SNHLY, CDR2 FYNNEI. The CDR3 consists of 15 residues.

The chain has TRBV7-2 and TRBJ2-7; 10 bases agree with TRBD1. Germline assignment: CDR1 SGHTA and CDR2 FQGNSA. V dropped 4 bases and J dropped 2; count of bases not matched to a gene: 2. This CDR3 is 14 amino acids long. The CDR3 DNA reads TGTGCCAGCAGCTGGGGACAGGGGCCCTACGAGCAGTACTTC. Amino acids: CASSWGQGPYEQYF.

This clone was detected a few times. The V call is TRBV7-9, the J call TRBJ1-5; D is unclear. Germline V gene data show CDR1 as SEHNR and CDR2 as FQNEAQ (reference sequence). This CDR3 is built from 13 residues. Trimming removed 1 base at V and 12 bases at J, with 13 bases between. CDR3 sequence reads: CASSLVGQKDQHF. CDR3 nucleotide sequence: TGTGCCAGCAGCTTAGTTGGGCAGAAAGACCAGCATTTT. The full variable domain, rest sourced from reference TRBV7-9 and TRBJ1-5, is DTGVSQNPRHKITKRGQNVTFRCDPISEHNRLYWYRQTLGQGPEFLTYFQNEAQLEKSRLLSDRFSAERPKGSFSTLEIQRTEQGDSAMYLCASSLVGQKDQHFGDGTRLSIL.

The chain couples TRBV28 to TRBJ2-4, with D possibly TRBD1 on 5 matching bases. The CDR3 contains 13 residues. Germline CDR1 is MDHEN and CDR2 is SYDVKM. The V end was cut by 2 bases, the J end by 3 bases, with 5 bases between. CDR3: CASSLQGKNIQYF. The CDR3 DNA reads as TGTGCCAGCAGTTTACAGGGCAAAAACATTCAGTACTTC.

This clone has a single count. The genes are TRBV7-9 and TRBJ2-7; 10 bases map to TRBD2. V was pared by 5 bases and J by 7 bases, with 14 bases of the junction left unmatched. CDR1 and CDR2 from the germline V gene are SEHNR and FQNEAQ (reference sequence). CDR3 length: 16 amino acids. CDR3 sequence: CASSPPSGGLGGEQYF. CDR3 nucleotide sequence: TGTGCCAGCAGCCCTCCTAGCGGGGGCCTTGGAGGGGAGCAGTACTTC.

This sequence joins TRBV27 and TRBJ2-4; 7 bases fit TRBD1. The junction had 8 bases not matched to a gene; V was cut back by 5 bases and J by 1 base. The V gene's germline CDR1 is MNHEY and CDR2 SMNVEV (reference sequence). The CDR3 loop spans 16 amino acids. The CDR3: CASSITGESAKNIQYF. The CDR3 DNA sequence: TGTGCCAGCAGTATAACAGGGGAGTCGGCCAAAAACATTCAGTACTTC.

The chain's CDR3 is CASSHLRGVRGKDSPLHF. For the CDR3, the DNA is TGCGCCAGCAGCCATCTTCGGGGGGTCCGGGGTAAGGATTCACCCCTCCACTTT. This sequence joins TRBV4-1 and TRBJ1-6, with a possible D match to TRBD1 (5 bases). Germline CDR1 MGHRA, CDR2 YSYEKL. The CDR3 extends over 18 amino acids. V was shortened by 3 bases and J by 8 bases, with 23 bases between the two germline ends.

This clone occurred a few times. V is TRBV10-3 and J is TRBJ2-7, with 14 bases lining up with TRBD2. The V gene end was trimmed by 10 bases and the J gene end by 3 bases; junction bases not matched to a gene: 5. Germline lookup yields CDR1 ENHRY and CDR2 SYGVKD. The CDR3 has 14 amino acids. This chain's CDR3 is CATSGTSGSYEQYF. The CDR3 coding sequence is TGTGCCACCTCCGGGACTAGCGGGAGCTACGAGCAGTACTTC.

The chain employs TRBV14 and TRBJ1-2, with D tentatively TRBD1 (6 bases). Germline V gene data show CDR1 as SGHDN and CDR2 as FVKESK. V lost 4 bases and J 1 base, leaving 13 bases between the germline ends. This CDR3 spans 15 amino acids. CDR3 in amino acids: CASSRNRDVNYGYTF. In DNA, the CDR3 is TGTGCCAGCAGCCGCAACAGGGATGTTAACTATGGCTACACCTTC.

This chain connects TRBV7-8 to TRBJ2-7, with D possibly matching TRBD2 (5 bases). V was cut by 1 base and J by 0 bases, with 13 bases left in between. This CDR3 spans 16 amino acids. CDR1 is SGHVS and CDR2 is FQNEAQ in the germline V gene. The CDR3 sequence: CASSLVGSYPSYEQYF. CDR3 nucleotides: TGTGCCAGCAGCTTAGTTGGGAGCTATCCCTCCTACGAGCAGTACTTC.

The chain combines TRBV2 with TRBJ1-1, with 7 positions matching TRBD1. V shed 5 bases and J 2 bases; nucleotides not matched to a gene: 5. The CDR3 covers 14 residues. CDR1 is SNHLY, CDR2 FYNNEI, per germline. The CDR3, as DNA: TGTGCCAGCAGTATAGACAGGGTCAACACTGAAGCTTTCTTT. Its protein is CASSIDRVNTEAFF.

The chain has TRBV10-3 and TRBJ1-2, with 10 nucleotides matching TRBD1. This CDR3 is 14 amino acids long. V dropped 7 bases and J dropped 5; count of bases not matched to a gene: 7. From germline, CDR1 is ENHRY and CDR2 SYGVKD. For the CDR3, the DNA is TGTGCCATCAAAGGGGACAGGGGCGGATATGGCTACACCTTC. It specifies CAIKGDRGGYGYTF.

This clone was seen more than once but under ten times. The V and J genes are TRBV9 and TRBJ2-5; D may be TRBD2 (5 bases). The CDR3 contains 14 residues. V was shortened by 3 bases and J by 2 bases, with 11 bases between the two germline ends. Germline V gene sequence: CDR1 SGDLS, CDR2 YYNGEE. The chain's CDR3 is CASSATTGQETQYF. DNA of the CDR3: TGTGCCAGCAGCGCAACGACGGGACAAGAGACCCAGTACTTC.

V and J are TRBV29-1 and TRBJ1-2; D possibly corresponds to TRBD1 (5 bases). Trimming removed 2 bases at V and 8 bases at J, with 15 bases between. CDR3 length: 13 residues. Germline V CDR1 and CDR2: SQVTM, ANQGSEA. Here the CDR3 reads CSVEPADQGGYTF. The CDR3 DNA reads TGCAGCGTTGAACCGGCAGACCAGGGCGGCTACACCTTC.

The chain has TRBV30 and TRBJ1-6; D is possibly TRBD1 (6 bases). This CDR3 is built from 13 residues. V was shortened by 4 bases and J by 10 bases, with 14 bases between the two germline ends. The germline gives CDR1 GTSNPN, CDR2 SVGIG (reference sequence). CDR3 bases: TGTGCCTGGAACGAGAGAGGGGGATCACCCCTCCACTTT. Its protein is CAWNERGGSPLHF.

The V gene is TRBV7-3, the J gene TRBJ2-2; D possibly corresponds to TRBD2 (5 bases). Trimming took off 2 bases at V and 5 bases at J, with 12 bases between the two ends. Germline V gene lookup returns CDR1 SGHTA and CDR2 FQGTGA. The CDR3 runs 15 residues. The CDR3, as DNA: TGTGCCAGCAGCTTAGACCCCACGGGGACCGGGGAGCTGTTTTTT. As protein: CASSLDPTGTGELFF.

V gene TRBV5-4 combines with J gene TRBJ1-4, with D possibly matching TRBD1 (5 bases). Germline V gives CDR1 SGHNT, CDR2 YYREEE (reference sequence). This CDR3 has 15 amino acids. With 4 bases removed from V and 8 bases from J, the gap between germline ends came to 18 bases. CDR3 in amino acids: CASSDRGGGREKLFF. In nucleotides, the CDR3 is TGTGCCAGCAGCGATAGGGGAGGAGGCAGAGAAAAACTGTTTTTT.

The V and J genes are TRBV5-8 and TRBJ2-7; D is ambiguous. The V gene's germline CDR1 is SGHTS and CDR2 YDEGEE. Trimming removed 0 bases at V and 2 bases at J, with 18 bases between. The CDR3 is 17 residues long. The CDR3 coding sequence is TGTGCCAGCAGCTTGGAGGCATCCGACTTTTCTGCCTACGAGCAGTACTTC. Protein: CASSLEASDFSAYEQYF. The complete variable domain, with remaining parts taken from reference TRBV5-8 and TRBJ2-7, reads EAGVTQSPTHLIKTRGQQATLRCSPISGHTSVYWYQQALGLGLQFLLWYDEGEERNRGNFPPRFSGRQFPNYSSELNVNALELEDSALYLCASSLEASDFSAYEQYFGPGTRLTVT.

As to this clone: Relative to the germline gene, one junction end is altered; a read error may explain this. CDR3 DNA sequence: TGTGCCAGCAGATTAGCTGGAATGACACAGTACTTC. Its protein is CASRLAGMTQYF. V usage is TRBV11-2 and J usage is TRBJ2-7; no reliable D call. The CDR3 runs 12 residues. Germline CDR1 and CDR2: SGHAT and FQNNGV. The whole variable domain, filled in from reference TRBV11-2 and TRBJ2-7, reads EAGVAQSPRYKIIEKRQSVAFWCNPISGHATLYWYQQILGQGPKLLIQFQNNGVVDDSQLPKDRFSAERLKGVDSTLKIQPAKLEDSAVYLCASRLAGMTQYFGPGTRLTVT.

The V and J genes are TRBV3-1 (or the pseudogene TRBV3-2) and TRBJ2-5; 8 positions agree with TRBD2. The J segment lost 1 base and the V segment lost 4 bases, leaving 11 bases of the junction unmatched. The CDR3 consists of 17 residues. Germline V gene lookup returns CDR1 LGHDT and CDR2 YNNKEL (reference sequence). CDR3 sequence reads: CASSPTRGSGVQETQYF. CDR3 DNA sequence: TGTGCCAGCAGCCCCACCCGTGGTAGCGGGGTCCAAGAGACCCAGTACTTC.

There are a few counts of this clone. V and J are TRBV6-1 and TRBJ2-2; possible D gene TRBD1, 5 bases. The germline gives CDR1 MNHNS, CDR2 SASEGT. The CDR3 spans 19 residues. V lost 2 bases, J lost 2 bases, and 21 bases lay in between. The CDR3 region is CASSEYQGFAIANTGELFF. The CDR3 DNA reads TGTGCCAGCAGTGAATATCAGGGATTCGCAATAGCAAACACCGGGGAGCTGTTTTTT.

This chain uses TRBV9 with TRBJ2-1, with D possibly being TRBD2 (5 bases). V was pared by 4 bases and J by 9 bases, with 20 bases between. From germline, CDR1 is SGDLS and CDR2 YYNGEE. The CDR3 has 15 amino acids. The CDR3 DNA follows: TGTGCCAGCAGCACCGAGGGTGGGATTGAGGGTGAGCAGTTCTTC. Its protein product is CASSTEGGIEGEQFF.

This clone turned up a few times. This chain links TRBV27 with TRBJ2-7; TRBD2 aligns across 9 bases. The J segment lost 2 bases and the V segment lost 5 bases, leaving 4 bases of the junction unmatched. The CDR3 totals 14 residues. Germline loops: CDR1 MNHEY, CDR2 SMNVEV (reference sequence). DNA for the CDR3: TGTGCCAGCAGTCGACTAGCGGCACCCTACGAGCAGTACTTC. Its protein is CASSRLAAPYEQYF.

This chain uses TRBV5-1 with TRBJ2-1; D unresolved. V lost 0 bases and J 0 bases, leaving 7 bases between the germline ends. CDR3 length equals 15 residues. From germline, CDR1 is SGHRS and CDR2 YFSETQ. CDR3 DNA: TGCGCCAGCAGCTTGGCTTCGAGCTCCTACAATGAGCAGTTCTTC. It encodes CASSLASSSYNEQFF.

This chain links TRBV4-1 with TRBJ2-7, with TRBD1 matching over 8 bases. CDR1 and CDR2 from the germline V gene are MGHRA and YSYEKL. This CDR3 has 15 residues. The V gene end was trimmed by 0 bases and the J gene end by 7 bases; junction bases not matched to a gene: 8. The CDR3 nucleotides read TGCGCCAGCAGCCAAGATCGCCCGGACAGGGATGAGCAGTACTTC. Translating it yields CASSQDRPDRDEQYF.

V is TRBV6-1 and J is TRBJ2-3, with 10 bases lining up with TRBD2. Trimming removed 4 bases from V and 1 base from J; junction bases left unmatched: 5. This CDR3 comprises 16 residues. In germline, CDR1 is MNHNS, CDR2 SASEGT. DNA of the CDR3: TGTGCCAGCAGTGGAAGCGGGGGGGCTGGCACAGATACGCAGTATTTT. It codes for CASSGSGGAGTDTQYF.